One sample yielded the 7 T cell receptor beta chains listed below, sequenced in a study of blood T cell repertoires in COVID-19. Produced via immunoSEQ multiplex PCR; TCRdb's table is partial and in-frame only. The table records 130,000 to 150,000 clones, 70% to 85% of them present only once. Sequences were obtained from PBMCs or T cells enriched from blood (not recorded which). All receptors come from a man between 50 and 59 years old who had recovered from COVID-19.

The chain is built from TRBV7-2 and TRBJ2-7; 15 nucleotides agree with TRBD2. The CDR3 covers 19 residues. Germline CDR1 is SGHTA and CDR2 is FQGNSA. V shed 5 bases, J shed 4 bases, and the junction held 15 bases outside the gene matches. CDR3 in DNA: TGTGCCAGCAGCCGCCCGGGACTAGCGGGGGGTAACACGAAGTACGAGCAGTACTTC. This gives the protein CASSRPGLAGGNTKYEQYF.

The CDR3 region is CASSFTPLGAGEETQYF. DNA of the CDR3: TGTGCCAGCAGCTTCACTCCCTTGGGAGCGGGGGAAGAGACCCAGTACTTC. V is TRBV7-3 and J is TRBJ2-5, with TRBD2 matching 8 bases. CDR1 and CDR2 from the germline V gene are SGHTA and FQGTGA. The CDR3 has 17 residues. J was trimmed by 3 bases and V by 3 bases; bases with no gene match: 12. Filled out from reference TRBV7-3 and TRBJ2-5, the complete variable domain reads GAGVSQTPSNKVTEKGKYVELRCDPISGHTALYWYRQSLGQGPEFLIYFQGTGAADDSGLPNDRFFAVRPEGSVSTLKIQRTERGDSAVYLCASSFTPLGAGEETQYFGPGTRLLVL.

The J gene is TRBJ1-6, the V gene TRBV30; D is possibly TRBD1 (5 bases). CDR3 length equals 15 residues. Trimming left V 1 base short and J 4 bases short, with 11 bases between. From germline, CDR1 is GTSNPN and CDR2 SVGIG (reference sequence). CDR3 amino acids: CAWSGQTAYNSPLHF. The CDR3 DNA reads TGTGCCTGGAGTGGTCAGACAGCTTATAATTCACCCCTCCACTTT.

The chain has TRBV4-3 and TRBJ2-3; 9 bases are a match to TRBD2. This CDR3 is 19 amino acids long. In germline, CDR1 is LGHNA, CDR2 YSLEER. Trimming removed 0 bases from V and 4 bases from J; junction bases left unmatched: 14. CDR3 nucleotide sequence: TGCGCCAGCAGCCAAGATCTGGCGGGGGGGCAATTGTTATCAGATACGCAGTATTTT. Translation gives CASSQDLAGGQLLSDTQYF.

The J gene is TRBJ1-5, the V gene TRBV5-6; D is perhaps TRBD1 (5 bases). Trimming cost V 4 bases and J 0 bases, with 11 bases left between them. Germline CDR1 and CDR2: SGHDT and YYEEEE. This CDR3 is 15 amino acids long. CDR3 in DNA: TGTGCCAGCAGCCCTCGACAGTTTAGCAATCAGCCCCAGCATTTT. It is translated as CASSPRQFSNQPQHF. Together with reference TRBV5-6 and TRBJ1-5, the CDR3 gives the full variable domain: DAGVTQSPTHLIKTRGQQVTLRCSPKSGHDTVSWYQQALGQGPQFIFQYYEEEERQRGNFPDRFSGHQFPNYSSELNVNALLLGDSALYLCASSPRQFSNQPQHFGDGTRLSIL.

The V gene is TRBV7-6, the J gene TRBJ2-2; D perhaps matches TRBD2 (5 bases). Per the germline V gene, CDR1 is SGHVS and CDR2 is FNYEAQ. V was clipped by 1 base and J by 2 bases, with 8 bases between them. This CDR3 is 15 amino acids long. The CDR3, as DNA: TGTGCCAGCAGCTTAGGTCGGGGTAACACCGGGGAGCTGTTTTTT. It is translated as CASSLGRGNTGELFF.

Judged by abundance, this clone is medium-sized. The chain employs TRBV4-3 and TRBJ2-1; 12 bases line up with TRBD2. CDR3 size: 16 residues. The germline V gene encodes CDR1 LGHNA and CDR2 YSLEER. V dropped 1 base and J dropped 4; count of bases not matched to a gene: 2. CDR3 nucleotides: TGCGCCAGCAGCCAAGGACTAGCGGGGGAATACAATGAGCAGTTCTTC. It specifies CASSQGLAGEYNEQFF.